Listed below are T cell receptor beta chains from one sample, sequenced in a study of CD8+ T cells in alopecia areata. Using immunoSEQ multiplex PCR, the repertoire was profiled, and TCRdb retains in-frame clones only, with some absent. Found here are 180,000 or so clones, 45% to 60% of them singletons; the top ten hold 9.5% to 13%. The sequences come from CD8+ T cells sorted from blood, collected at week 52, from a patient treated with tofacitinib. These TCRs come from a human donor with alopecia areata. Both conserved end residues are part of each CDR3. The D gene is left open where the match is weak. For some rows the clone size is stated as once, few or many, or as a class when expanded; others skip it.

J,D,V,size,DNA,CDR3
TRBJ1-2,-,TRBV27,-,TGTGCCAGCAAGGCTGGAGCAACTAACTATGGCTACACCTTC,CASKAGATNYGYTF
TRBJ2-1,TRBD2,TRBV6-5,-,TGTGCCAGCAGCTTAGCGGGGGGGCCGCGGAATGAGCAGTTCTTC,CASSLAGGPRNEQFF
TRBJ2-1,-,TRBV4-1,-,TGCGCCAGCAGCCACTTAGGGGGGACACCGGCCAATGAGCAGTTCTTC,CASSHLGGTPANEQFF
TRBJ1-6,-,TRBV7-9,few,TGTGCCAGCGGCGACCCCTCTTCACCCCTCCACTTT,CASGDPSSPLHF
TRBJ2-4,-,TRBV2,-,TGTGCCAGCAGTGAAGCGATGGGACCGGACATTCAGTACTTC,CASSEAMGPDIQYF
TRBJ1-2,-,TRBV29-1,few,TGCAGCGTTGACGGTGGCAGAGTCTACACCTTC,CSVDGGRVYTF
TRBJ2-7,-,TRBV29-1,-,TGCAGCGTTCTGGATTACGAGCAGTACTTC,CSVLDYEQYF
TRBJ2-5,TRBD2,TRBV27,-,TGTGCCAGCACCCCCGTTGGGACTAGCGGGGGAGAGACCCAGTACTTC,CASTPVGTSGGETQYF
TRBJ2-7,-,TRBV11-2,-,TGTGCCAGCAGCTCAGAGGGGGGAATCTACGAGCAGTACTTC,CASSSEGGIYEQYF
TRBJ2-7,-,TRBV5-4,few,TGTGCCAGCAGCGCGACGGGCCGGGGGCCCTACGAGCAGTACTTC,CASSATGRGPYEQYF
TRBJ1-1,TRBD1,TRBV10-3,-,TGTGCCAGCAGGGTGGAGGGGGCAGGCACTGAAGCTTTCTTT,CASRVEGAGTEAFF
TRBJ1-5,TRBD1,TRBV7-2,-,TGTGCCAGCAGCTCGTGGACAGGGCTAGATCAGCCCCAGCATTTT,CASSSWTGLDQPQHF
TRBJ1-1,-,TRBV30,-,TGTGCCTGGACCCAGGGGACGAACACTGAAGCTTTCTTT,CAWTQGTNTEAFF
TRBJ1-1,TRBD1,TRBV6-5,-,TGTGCCAGCAGTGTAGACAGGGGGGATGAAGCTTTCTTT,CASSVDRGDEAFF
TRBJ1-2,-,TRBV5-1,few,TGCGCCAGCAGCTTGGAGGTACAGGCTAACTATGGCTACACCTTC,CASSLEVQANYGYTF
TRBJ2-1,TRBD2,TRBV7-8,-,TGTGCCAGCAGCCCCGCCGCCGGGACTACTATCGATGAGCAGTTCTTC,CASSPAAGTTIDEQFF
TRBJ2-3,-,TRBV9,-,TGTGCCAGCAGCGGGCCCGATACGCAGTATTTT,CASSGPDTQYF
TRBJ1-2,-,TRBV4-1,-,TGCGCCAGCAGCCAAGCCGACGGGAACTATGGCTACACCTTC,CASSQADGNYGYTF
TRBJ2-2,-,TRBV7-9,-,TGTGCCAGCAGCCCCACAGCCGGGGAAGTGGGCACCGGGGAGCTGTTTTTT,CASSPTAGEVGTGELFF
TRBJ1-2,-,TRBV30,-,TGTGCCGGGGATAACTATGGCTACACCTTC,CAGDNYGYTF
TRBJ2-7,TRBD1,TRBV29-1,-,TGCAGCGTTGGGGACAGGGTGGGCTCCTACGAGCAGTACTTC,CSVGDRVGSYEQYF
TRBJ2-1,TRBD2,TRBV14,few,TGTGCCAGCAGTGGGGGGGACTCCTACAATGAGCAGTTCTTC,CASSGGDSYNEQFF
TRBJ1-2,-,TRBV20-1,-,TGCAGTGCTAGAGTAGACTATGGCTACACCTTC,CSARVDYGYTF
TRBJ2-7,TRBD2,TRBV27,-,TGTGCCAGCAAACTAGCGGGGATAACCTCCTACGAGCAGTACTTC,CASKLAGITSYEQYF
TRBJ2-5,-,TRBV7-9,-,TGTGCCAGCAGCTTAAGCCCCAGGGGATCCAGAGAGACCCAGTACTTC,CASSLSPRGSRETQYF
TRBJ2-1,-,TRBV25-1,few,TGTGCCAGCAGTGAACGGTTCAATGAGCAGTTCTTC,CASSERFNEQFF
TRBJ1-2,TRBD1,TRBV10-2,-,TGCGCCAGCAGGGGGACAGGGGAAGTTGATGGCTACACCTTC,CASRGTGEVDGYTF
TRBJ2-7,TRBD1,TRBV27,-,TGTGCCAGCAGCCCCGGGACAGGACCCTACGAGCAGTACTTC,CASSPGTGPYEQYF
TRBJ2-1,TRBD1,TRBV27,-,TGTGCCAGCAGTCCCCGGGACAGGATCAATGAGCAGTTCTTC,CASSPRDRINEQFF
TRBJ2-7,-,TRBV30,-,TGTGCCTGGAGTGATATCCGGGGGCTTTCCTACGAGCAGTACTTC,CAWSDIRGLSYEQYF
TRBJ2-7,TRBD1,TRBV6-1,-,TGTGCCAGCAGTAACTCGGACAGGGAGGAGTACTTC,CASSNSDREEYF
TRBJ1-3,-,TRBV6-5,-,TGTGCCAGCAGTTACTCGACGGAGGGGACTGGAAACACCATATATTTT,CASSYSTEGTGNTIYF
TRBJ2-7,-,TRBV5-6,once,TGTGCCAGCAGCTTCGGGACATCCTACGAGCAGTACTTC,CASSFGTSYEQYF
TRBJ2-2,-,TRBV27,-,TGTGCCAGCAGTTTACCGGGGGGGGAGCTGTTTTTT,CASSLPGGELFF
TRBJ2-3,-,TRBV7-2,few,TGTGCCAGCAGCTTGGACTGGGGCGCAGATACGCAGTATTTT,CASSLDWGADTQYF
TRBJ1-6,-,TRBV11-2,few,TGTGCCAGCAGCTTAATCGGCCCCCTTAATTCACCCCTCCACTTT,CASSLIGPLNSPLHF
TRBJ1-2,-,TRBV29-1,-,TGCAGCGTCTCCGACGATGAGGCTAACTATGGCTACACCTTC,CSVSDDEANYGYTF
TRBJ2-3,TRBD2,TRBV14,-,TGTGCCAGCAGCCCGACGCGGGGGAGCACAGATACGCAGTATTTT,CASSPTRGSTDTQYF
TRBJ1-1,TRBD1,TRBV30,-,TGTGCCTGGAGCACAGGGGGCGGCACTGAAGCTTTCTTT,CAWSTGGGTEAFF
TRBJ1-3,-,TRBV29-1,-,TGCAGCGTTGATTTGGGGGGAAACACCATATATTTT,CSVDLGGNTIYF
TRBJ1-1,-,TRBV5-6,-,TGTGCCAGCAGCCCCTTGGGCGCTCAGGGCACTGAAGCTTTCTTT,CASSPLGAQGTEAFF